Given below is one TCR beta chain in context. No antigen is known for it. Base qualities are not at hand, and no much larger clone is one base apart. The CDR3 runs 15 residues from the cysteine to the phenylalanine. Solely the CDR3 DNA is kept, with 45 bases framed from the first base. The trim is 2 bases for V and 4 bases for J, with a gap of 14 bases between the germline ends. CDR1 and CDR2, per the germline V gene, are MGHDK and SYGVNS. TCRbeta CDR3 regions were amplified from genomic DNA using the immunoSEQ Assay, a bias-controlled multiplex PCR. As for how the authors treated the data: Nucleated cell counts per sample were estimated from amplification of reference gene primers within the assay. To quantify the absolute abundance of each unique TCRbeta CDR3 rearrangement, sequence reads were collapsed and filtered. For each sample, productive Simpson clonality was calculated as the square root of Simpson's diversity index over productive rearrangements. TCRdb carries this immuneACCESS record with in-frame sequences only. Its versions omit some clonotypes, under half of them owing to an unresolved V gene in the studies checked, with the rest unexplained. The DNA was the basis for D and trimming; V, J and clone size are from that table. The sample contains about 380,000 clones, more than 75% of them found a single time. 1% to 1.5% of the sample is in the top ten clones.

The entry originates in a study of blood T cell repertoires in COVID-19 (dated by TCRdb to 2020 to 2022). With respect to the entire study: Samples from collaborators originated in the United States, Italy and Spain and spanned both the acute and convalescent phases of COVID-19. The prospective study material was composed of cDNA or gDNA derived from T cells, B-cell-depleted T cells, or PBMCs. The dataset comprised deeply sampled blood TCRbeta repertoires from subjects exposed to, actively infected with, or recovered from COVID-19. The repertoires were released in a freely available public database meant as a resource for research on the immune response to SARS-CoV-2. Samples came from the ongoing ImmuneRACE study (first 160 participants) plus 1,254 subjects from 6 global collaborators. The sample metadata nearly always contained a de-identified subject ID, COVID-19 status, age in years and sex. HLA class I and class II types, where available, came from metadata supplied by the sample provider rather than from assay-based typing. Points the paper makes about the study in general: The amount of clinical and demographic metadata varied by source and participant and was provided uncurated.

Enrolling through a virtual design, the prospective study's participants ranged in age from roughly 18 to 90 years and lived across about two dozen United States geographic areas. Cohort assignment in the prospective study relied on participant-reported clinical history from a screening survey and a study questionnaire. For ImmuneRACE Cohort 3, a participant was defined as recovered based on two consecutive negative NP/OP PCR tests, clearance by a healthcare professional, or resolution of symptoms. Mobile phlebotomists in the prospective study collected whole blood, serum and a nasopharyngeal or oropharyngeal swab from every participant. Additional blood draws and questionnaires over an approximately two-month period could optionally be provided by prospective study participants. Before DNA extraction, blood samples from the prospective study were shipped at room temperature or frozen.

The chain uses TRBV25-1 and TRBJ2-5; the D segment could be TRBD1, given 6 matching bases. Material for sequencing was PBMCs or T cells enriched from blood (not recorded which). The source is a man aged 25 to 45 who had recovered from COVID-19. The nucleotides are TGTGCCAGCAGTGAAGGGGGCTCTTTGGTAGAGACCCAGTACTTC. Protein translation: CASSEGGSLVETQYF.